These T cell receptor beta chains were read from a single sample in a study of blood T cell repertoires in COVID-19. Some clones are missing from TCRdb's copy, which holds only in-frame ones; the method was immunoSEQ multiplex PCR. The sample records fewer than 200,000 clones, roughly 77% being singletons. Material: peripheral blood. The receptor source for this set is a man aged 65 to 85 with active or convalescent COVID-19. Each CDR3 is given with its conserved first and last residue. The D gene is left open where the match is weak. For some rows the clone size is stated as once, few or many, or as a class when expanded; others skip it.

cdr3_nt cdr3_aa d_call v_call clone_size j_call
TGTGCCAGCAGTTTGAGACAGGGCGGAGGCTACACCTTC CASSLRQGGGYTF TRBD1 TRBV12-3/TRBV12-4 - TRBJ1-2
TGTGCCAGCAGTCCATCGACAGGGGGCAGGGAGACCCAGTACTTC CASSPSTGGRETQYF TRBD1 TRBV6-5 - TRBJ2-5
TGTGCCAGCAGCCCGACTAGCGGGGATGTATACGGTGTCTACGAGCAGTACTTC CASSPTSGDVYGVYEQYF TRBD2 TRBV5-6 - TRBJ2-7
TGCAGCGTCAGACTAGCGTTGGGGTCCTACAATGAGCAGTTCTTC CSVRLALGSYNEQFF TRBD2 TRBV29-1 - TRBJ2-1
TGCGCCAGCAGCCTGGAGACAGGACCCCAAGAGACCCAGTACTTC CASSLETGPQETQYF - TRBV5-1 - TRBJ2-5
TGTGCCAGCAGCCCAGGACAGGGGGCGTTGACTGAAGCTTTCTTT CASSPGQGALTEAFF TRBD1 TRBV7-2 few TRBJ1-1
TGTGCCATCAGGGGGACTTCACTCGACGGGGAGCTGTTTTTT CAIRGTSLDGELFF - TRBV10-3 once TRBJ2-2
TGTGCCATCAGTGAGTTCGGGGGGGAGACTGAAGCTTTCTTT CAISEFGGETEAFF - TRBV10-3 - TRBJ1-1
TGTGCCAGCAGCCACGACCCAATCCGGGGGGCTTTCTTT CASSHDPIRGAFF - TRBV13 - TRBJ1-1
TGTGCCAGCAGTGAAGCTAGCGGGGTTAACGAGCAGTACTTC CASSEASGVNEQYF TRBD2 TRBV2 - TRBJ2-7
TGTGCCAGCAGCCTCGGACAGGGCCGGAACACCGGGGAGCTGTTTTTT CASSLGQGRNTGELFF TRBD1 TRBV3-1/TRBV3-2 - TRBJ2-2
TGTGCCAGCAGCTTAAGACTAGGAGGAGAGACCCAGTACTTC CASSLRLGGETQYF - TRBV11-2 - TRBJ2-5
TGCAGCGTTGGGCAGGGGGCGGGCTATGGCTACACCTTC CSVGQGAGYGYTF TRBD1 TRBV29-1 - TRBJ1-2
TGTGCCAGCAGGGAGGGACAGGCCTACGAGCAGTACTTC CASREGQAYEQYF TRBD1 TRBV28 - TRBJ2-7
TGTGCCAGCAGCTCCTTGCCTAACTACGACACTGAAGCTTTCTTT CASSSLPNYDTEAFF - TRBV11-2 - TRBJ1-1
TGTGCCTGGAGTGTGGGCTTCTATGGCTACACCTTC CAWSVGFYGYTF - TRBV30 - TRBJ1-2
TGTGCTAGTGGTCCCACCGGGACAGCTCAAGAGACCCAGTACTTC CASGPTGTAQETQYF TRBD1 TRBV12-5 - TRBJ2-5
TGTGCCAGCAGCGTAGGCCAGGGAAACACAGATACGCAGTATTTT CASSVGQGNTDTQYF - TRBV9 - TRBJ2-3
TGTGCCAGCAGCCCAAGTACGGGATCTGGAAACACCATATATTTT CASSPSTGSGNTIYF - TRBV11-2 - TRBJ1-3
TGTGCCAGCTCATCGGTTCACACCGGGGAGCTGTTTTTT CASSSVHTGELFF - TRBV18 - TRBJ2-2
TGTGCCAGCTCGACAGTGAAACAAGAGACCCAGTACTTC CASSTVKQETQYF - TRBV6-5 - TRBJ2-5
TGTGCCTGGAGTGTTATGGAGGGGGAGACCCAGTACTTC CAWSVMEGETQYF - TRBV30 - TRBJ2-5
TGTGCCAGCAAGTTCGGACAGGCTAACTATGGCTACACCTTC CASKFGQANYGYTF TRBD1 TRBV6-5 - TRBJ1-2
TGCGCCAGCAGCCAAGAGGCTTGGAGCCGGGATCAGCCCCAGCATTTT CASSQEAWSRDQPQHF - TRBV4-1 - TRBJ1-5